This T cell receptor beta chain emerged from a study of blood T cell repertoires in COVID-19. Whole-study context: Sites in the United States, Italy and Spain provided acute and convalescent COVID-19 samples. T cells, B-cell-depleted T cells, or PBMCs provided the cDNA or gDNA that served as material.

V was cut by 6 bases and J by 3 bases, with 18 bases left in between. The V gene's germline CDR1 is MNHEY and CDR2 SMNVEV (reference sequence). The CDR3 runs to 15 residues. In the source study's methods: The authors estimated nucleated cell counts from reference gene primer amplification. The protocol was immunoSEQ multiplex PCR, while the TCRdb copy is restricted to in-frame clones and leaves out a portion. D and trimming come from the DNA, and the V and J calls and clone size come from that table. The table records 200,000 to 250,000 clones, about 90% of them present only once. J is TRBJ2-7 and V is TRBV27; D not certain. The TCR comes from a woman under 30 who had recovered from COVID-19. Material for sequencing was peripheral blood. This CDR3 is CASSLLQSEVYEQYF. The CDR3 bases are TGTGCCAGCAGCCTACTACAATCAGAAGTCTACGAGCAGTACTTC.